This T cell receptor beta chain originates from a study of blood T cell repertoires in COVID-19. The V and J ends lost 5 bases and 9 bases respectively, with 23 bases between them. Germline V gene data show CDR1 as MNHEY and CDR2 as SMNVEV (reference sequence). This CDR3 spans 15 amino acids. As processed by the authors: Estimation of nucleated cell counts relied on the amplification of reference gene primers. Sequencing used immunoSEQ multiplex PCR; TCRdb keeps in-frame clones, though not all of them. That table furnishes V, J and clone size, whereas the DNA furnished D and trimming. The data show 130,000 or so clones, with roughly four fifths seen just once and 11% held by the top ten.

The TCR comes from a human donor in a cohort sampled during active COVID-19. The sample was peripheral blood. This chain joins TRBV27 and TRBJ2-7, with D uncertain. The CDR3 sequence: CASSPVLPDRLGQYF. CDR3 coding DNA: TGTGCCAGCAGTCCCGTCCTCCCTGATAGGCTAGGGCAGTACTTC.